The subject of this entry is one T cell receptor (beta chain). Its antigen is still unknown. V was trimmed by 0 bases and J by 5 bases, leaving 12 bases between them. CDR1 LNHNV and CDR2 YYDKDF come from the germline V gene (reference sequence). The CDR3 extends over 15 amino acids. This record comes from a study of cytomegalovirus exposure and HLA in healthy donors. Study information: Prior work identified around 120 million unique TCR beta sequences in 190 million or so T cells. As released early, the data held 75 million to 90 million unique TCRs from HLA-typed donors. Whole-study findings and limits: Serostatus for CMV was the only available immune exposure information.

The PCR employed 60 Vbeta primers together with 13 Jbeta primers. The data were produced by immunoSEQ multiplex PCR, yet TCRdb's version contains in-frame clones alone and is incomplete. The repertoire holds a few hundred thousand clones, 65% to 85% seen once, with 2% to 2.5% in the top ten. The chain combines TRBV15 with TRBJ2-3; the D gene is possibly TRBD1 (7 bases). Sample: PBMCs. The TCR comes from a female donor in good health and CMV-seronegative. The CDR3 here is CATSREAGGIDTQYF. The CDR3 coding sequence is TGTGCCACCAGCAGAGAGGCAGGGGGGATAGATACGCAGTATTTT.